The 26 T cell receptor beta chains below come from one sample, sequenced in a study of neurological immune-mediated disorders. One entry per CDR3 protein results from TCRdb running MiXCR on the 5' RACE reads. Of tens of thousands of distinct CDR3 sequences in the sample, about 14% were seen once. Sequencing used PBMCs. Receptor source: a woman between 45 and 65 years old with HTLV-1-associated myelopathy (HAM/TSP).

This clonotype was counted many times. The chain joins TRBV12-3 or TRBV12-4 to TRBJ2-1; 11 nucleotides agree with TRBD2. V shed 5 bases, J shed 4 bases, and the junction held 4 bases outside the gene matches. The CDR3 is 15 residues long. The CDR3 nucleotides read TGTGCCAGCAGTGCACTAGCGGGGGCTTACAATGAGCAGTTCTTC. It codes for CASSALAGAYNEQFF.

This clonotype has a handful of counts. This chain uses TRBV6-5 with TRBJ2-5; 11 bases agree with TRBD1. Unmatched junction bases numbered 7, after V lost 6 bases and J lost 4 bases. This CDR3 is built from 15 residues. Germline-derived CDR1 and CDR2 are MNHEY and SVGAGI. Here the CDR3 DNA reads TGTGCCAGCAGGTGGACAGGGGGCCGTCCAGAGACCCAGTACTTC. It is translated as CASRWTGGRPETQYF.

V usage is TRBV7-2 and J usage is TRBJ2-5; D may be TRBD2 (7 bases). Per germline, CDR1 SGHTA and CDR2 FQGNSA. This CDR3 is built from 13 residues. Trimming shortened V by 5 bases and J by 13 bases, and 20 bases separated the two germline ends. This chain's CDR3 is CASSPHDAGALYF. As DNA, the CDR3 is TGTGCCAGCAGCCCACACGATGCGGGGGCCCTGTACTTC.

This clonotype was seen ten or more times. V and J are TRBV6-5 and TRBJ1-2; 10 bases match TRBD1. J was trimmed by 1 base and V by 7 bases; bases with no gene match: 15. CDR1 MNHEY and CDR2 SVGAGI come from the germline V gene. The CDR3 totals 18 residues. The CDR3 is CASTPAGIGTGDNYGYTF. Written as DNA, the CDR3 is TGTGCCAGCACCCCAGCTGGCATCGGGACAGGGGATAACTATGGCTACACCTTC.

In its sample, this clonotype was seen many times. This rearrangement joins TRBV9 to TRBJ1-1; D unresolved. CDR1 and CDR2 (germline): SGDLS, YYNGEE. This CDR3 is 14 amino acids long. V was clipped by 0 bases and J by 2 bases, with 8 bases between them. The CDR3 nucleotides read TGTGCCAGCAGCGTAGGGGCCGAAAACACTGAAGCTTTCTTT. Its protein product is CASSVGAENTEAFF.

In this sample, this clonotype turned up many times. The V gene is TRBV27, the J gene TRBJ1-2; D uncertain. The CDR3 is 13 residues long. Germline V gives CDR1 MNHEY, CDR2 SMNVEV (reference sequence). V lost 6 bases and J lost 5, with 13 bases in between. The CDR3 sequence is CASSRPGGYGYTF. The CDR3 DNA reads TGTGCCAGCAGCCGGCCAGGAGGGTATGGCTACACCTTC.

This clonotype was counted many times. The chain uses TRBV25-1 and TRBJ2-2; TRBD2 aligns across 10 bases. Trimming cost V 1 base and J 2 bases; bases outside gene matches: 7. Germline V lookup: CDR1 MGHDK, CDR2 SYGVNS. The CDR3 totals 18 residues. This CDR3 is CASSEFGSGGLNTGELFF. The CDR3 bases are TGTGCCAGCAGTGAATTTGGTAGCGGGGGGTTAAACACCGGGGAGCTGTTTTTT.

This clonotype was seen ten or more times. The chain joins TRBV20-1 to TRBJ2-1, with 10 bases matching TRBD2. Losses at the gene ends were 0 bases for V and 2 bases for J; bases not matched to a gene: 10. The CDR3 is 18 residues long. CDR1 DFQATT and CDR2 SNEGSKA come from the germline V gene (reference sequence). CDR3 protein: CSARDSAASGGAYNEQFF. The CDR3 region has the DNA TGCAGTGCTAGAGATTCAGCGGCCAGCGGGGGGGCCTACAATGAGCAGTTCTTC.

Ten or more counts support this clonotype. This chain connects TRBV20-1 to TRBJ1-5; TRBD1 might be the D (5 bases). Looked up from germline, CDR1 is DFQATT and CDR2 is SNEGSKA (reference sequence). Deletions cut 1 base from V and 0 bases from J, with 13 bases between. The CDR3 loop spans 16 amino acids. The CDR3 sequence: CSARARGMISNQPQHF. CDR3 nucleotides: TGCAGTGCTAGAGCTCGGGGGATGATTAGCAATCAGCCCCAGCATTTT.

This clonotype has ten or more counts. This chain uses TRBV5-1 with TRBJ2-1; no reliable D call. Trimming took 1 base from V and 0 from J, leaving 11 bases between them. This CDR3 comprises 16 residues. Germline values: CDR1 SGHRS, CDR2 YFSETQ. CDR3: CASSLKPLSSYNEQFF. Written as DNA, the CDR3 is TGCGCCAGCAGCTTGAAACCTTTGAGCTCCTACAATGAGCAGTTCTTC.

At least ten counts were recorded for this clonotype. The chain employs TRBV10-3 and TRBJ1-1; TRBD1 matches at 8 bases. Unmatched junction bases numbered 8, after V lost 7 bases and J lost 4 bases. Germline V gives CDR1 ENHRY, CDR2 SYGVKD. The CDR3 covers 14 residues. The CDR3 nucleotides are TGTGCCATCACCCCGGACAGGGTAAGCACTGAAGCTTTCTTT. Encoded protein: CAITPDRVSTEAFF.

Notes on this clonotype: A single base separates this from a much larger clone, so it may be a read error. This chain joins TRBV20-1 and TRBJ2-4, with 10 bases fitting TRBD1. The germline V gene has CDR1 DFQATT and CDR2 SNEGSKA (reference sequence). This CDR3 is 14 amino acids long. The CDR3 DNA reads TGCAGTGCTAGGCGACAGGGGGCCAAAAACATTCTGTACTTC. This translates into CSARRQGAKNILYF.

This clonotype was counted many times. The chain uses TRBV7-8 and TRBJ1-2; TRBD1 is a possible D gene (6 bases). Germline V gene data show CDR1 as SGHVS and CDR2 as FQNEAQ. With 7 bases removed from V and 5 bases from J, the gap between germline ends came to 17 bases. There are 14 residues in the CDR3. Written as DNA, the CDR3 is TGTGCCAGCACCGTCGGGGGGCGAGTTTATGGCTACACCTTC. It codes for CASTVGGRVYGYTF.

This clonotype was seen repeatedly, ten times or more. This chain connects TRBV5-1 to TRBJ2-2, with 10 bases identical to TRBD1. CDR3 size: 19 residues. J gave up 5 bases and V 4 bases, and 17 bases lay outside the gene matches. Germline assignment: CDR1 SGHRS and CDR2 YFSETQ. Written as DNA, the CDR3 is TGCGCCAGCAGCGAGACACCCCCGGGACAGGGGTTCGGGACCGGGGAGCTGTTTTTT. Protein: CASSETPPGQGFGTGELFF.

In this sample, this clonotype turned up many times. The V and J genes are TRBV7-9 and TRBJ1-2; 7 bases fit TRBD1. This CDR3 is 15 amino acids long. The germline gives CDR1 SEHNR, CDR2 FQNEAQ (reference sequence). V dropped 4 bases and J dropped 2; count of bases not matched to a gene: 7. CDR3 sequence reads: CASSSAGTANYGYTF. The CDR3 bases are TGTGCCAGCAGCTCGGCCGGGACAGCCAACTATGGCTACACCTTC.

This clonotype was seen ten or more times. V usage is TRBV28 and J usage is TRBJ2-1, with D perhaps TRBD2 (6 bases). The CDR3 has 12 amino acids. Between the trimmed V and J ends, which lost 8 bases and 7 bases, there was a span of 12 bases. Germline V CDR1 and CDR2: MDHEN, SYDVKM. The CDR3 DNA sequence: TGTGCCAGCTGGGACTTATTAAATGAGCAGTTCTTC. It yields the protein CASWDLLNEQFF. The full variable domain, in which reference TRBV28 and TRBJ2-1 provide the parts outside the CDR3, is DVKVTQSSRYLVKRTGEKVFLECVQDMDHENMFWYRQDPGLGLRLIYFSYDVKMKEKGDIPEGYSVSREKKERFSLILESASTNQTSMYLCASWDLLNEQFFGPGTRLTVL.

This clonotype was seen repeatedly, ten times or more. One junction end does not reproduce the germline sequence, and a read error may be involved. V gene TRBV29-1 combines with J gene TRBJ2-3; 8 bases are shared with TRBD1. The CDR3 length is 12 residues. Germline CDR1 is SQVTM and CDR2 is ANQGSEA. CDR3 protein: CSVESVDREGHF. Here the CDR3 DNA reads TGCAGCGTTGAATCAGTGGACAGGGAAGGGCATTTT.

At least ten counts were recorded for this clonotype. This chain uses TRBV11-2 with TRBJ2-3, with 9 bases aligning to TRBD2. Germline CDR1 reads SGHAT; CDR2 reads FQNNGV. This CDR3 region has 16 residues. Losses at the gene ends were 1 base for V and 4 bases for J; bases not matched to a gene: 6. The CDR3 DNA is TGTGCCAGCAGCTTAGCGGGTAGCGGGGGTTCAGATACGCAGTATTTT. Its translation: CASSLAGSGGSDTQYF.

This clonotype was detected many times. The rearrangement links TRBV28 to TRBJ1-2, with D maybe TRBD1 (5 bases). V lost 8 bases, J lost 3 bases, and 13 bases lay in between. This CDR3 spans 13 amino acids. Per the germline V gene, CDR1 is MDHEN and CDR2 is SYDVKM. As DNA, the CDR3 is TGTGCCAGCTGTTCGCGGGGCTACTATGGCTACACCTTC. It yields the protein CASCSRGYYGYTF.

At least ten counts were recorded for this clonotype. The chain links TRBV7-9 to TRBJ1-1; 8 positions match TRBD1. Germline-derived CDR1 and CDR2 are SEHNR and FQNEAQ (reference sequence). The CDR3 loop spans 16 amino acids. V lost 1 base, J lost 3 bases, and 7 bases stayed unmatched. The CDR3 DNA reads TGTGCCAGCAGCTTAGACGGACAGGGTAGGGACACTGAAGCTTTCTTT. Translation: CASSLDGQGRDTEAFF.

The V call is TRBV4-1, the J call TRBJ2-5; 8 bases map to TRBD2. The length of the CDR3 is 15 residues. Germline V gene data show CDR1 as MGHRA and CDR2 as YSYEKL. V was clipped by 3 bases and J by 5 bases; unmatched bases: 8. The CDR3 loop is CASSQQAGVAETQYF. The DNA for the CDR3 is TGCGCCAGCAGCCAGCAAGCGGGGGTTGCTGAGACCCAGTACTTC.

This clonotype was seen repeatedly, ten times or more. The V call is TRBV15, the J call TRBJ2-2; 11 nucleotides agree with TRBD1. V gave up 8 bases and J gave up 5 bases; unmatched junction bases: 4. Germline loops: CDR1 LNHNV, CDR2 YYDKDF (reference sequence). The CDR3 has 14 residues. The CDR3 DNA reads TGTGCCACCGGTCGGGACAGGGGGACCGGGGAGCTGTTTTTT. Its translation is CATGRDRGTGELFF.

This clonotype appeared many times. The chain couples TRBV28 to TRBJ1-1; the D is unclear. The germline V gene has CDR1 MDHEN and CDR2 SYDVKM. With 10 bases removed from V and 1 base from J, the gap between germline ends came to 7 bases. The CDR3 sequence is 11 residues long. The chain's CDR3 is CAIQENTEAFF. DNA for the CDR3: TGTGCCATCCAGGAGAACACTGAAGCTTTCTTT.

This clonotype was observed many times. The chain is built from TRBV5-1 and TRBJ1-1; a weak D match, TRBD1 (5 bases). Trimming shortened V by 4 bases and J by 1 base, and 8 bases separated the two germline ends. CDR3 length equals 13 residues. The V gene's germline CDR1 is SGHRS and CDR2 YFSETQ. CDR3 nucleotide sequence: TGCGCCAGCAGCGCTACAGGGAACACTGAAGCTTTCTTT. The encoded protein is CASSATGNTEAFF. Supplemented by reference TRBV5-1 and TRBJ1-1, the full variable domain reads KAGVTQTPRYLIKTRGQQVTLSCSPISGHRSVSWYQQTPGQGLQFLFEYFSETQRNKGNFPGRFSGRQFSNSRSEMNVSTLELGDSALYLCASSATGNTEAFFGQGTRLTVV.

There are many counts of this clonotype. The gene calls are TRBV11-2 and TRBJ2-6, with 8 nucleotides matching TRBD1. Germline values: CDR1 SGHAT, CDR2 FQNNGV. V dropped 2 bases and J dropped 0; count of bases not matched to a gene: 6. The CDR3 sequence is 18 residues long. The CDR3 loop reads CASSLRQGAASGANVLTF. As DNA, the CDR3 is TGTGCCAGCAGCTTACGGCAGGGGGCTGCCTCTGGGGCCAACGTCCTGACTTTC.

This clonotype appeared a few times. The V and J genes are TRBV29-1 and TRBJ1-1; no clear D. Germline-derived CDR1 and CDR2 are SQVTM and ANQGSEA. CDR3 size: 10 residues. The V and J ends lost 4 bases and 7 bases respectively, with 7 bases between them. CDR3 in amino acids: CSVVYLEAFF. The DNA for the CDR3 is TGCAGCGTTGTGTATCTTGAAGCTTTCTTT.